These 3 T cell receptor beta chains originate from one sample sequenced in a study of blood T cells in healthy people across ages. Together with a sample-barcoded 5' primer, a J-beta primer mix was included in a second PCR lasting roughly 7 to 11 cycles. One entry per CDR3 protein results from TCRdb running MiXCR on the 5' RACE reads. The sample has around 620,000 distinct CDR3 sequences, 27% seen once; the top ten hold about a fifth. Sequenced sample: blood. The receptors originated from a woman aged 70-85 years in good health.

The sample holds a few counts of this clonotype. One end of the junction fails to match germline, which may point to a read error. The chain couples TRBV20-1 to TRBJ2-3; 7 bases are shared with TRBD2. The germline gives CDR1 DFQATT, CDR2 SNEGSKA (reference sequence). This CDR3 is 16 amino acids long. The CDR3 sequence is CSASGLAGALTDTQYF. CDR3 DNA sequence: TGCAGTGCTAGTGGGTTAGCGGGCGCCCTCACAGATACACAGTATTTT.

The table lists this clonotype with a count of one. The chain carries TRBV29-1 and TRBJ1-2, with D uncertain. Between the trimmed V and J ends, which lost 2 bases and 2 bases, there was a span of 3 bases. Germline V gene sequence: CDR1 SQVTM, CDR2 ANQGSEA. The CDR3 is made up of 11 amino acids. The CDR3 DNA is TGCAGCGTTGAACTAAACTATGGCTACACCTTC. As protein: CSVELNYGYTF.

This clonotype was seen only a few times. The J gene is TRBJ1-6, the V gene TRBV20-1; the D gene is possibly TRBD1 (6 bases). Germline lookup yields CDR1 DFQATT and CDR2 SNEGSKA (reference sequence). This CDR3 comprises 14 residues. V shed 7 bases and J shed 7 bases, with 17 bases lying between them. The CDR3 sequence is CSVARGRGNSPLHF. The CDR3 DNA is TGCAGTGTGGCCAGGGGACGGGGAAATTCACCCCTCCACTTT.